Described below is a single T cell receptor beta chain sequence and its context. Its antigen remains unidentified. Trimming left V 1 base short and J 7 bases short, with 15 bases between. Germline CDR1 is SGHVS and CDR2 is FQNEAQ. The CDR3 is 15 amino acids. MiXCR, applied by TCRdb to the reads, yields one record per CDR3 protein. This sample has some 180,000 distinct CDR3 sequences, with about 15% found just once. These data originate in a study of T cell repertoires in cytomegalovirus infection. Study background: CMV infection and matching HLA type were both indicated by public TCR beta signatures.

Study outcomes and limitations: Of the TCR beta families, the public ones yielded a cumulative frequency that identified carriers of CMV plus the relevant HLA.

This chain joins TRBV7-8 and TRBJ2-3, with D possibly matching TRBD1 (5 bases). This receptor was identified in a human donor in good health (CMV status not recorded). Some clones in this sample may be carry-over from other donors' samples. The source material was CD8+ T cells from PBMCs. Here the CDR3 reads CASSLEGAEAYTQYF. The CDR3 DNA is TGTGCCAGCAGCTTAGAAGGGGCCGAAGCTTATACGCAGTATTTT.